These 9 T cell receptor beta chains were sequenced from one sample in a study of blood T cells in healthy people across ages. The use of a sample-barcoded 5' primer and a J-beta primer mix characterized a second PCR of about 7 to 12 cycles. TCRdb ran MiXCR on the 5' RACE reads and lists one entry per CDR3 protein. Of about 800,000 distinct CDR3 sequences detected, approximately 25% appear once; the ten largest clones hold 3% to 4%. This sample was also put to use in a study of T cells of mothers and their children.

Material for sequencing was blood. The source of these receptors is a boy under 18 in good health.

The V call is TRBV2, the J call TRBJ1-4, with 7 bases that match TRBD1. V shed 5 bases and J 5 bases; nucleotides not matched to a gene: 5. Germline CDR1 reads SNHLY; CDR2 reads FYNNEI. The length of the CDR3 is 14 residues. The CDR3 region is CASSPGQLNEKLFF. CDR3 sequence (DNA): TGTGCCAGCAGTCCGGGACAGTTAAATGAAAAACTGTTTTTT.

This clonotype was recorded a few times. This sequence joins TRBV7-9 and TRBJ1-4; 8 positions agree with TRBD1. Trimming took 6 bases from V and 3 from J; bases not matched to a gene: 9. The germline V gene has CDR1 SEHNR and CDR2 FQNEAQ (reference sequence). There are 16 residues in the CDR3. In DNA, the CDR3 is TGTGCCAGCAGGGACAGGGTGTCGGATGCTAATGAAAAACTGTTTTTT. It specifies CASRDRVSDANEKLFF.

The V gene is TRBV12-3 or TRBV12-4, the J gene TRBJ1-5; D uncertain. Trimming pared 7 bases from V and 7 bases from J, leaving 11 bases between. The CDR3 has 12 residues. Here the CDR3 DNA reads TGTGCCAGCACCCTCGCCACGCAGCCCCAGCATTTT. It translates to CASTLATQPQHF.

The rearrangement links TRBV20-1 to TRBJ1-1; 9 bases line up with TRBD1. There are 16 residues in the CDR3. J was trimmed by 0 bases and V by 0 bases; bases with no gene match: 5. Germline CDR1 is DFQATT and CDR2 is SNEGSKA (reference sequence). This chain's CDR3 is CSARDRDRVLNTEAFF. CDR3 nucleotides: TGCAGTGCTAGAGATCGGGACAGGGTTTTGAACACTGAAGCTTTCTTT.

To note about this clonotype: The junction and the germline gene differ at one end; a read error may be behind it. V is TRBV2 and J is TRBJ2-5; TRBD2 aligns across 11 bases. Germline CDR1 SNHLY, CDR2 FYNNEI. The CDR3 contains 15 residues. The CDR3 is CASSDRLAGGEAQYF. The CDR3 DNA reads TGTGCCAGCAGTGATAGGCTAGCGGGAGGAGAGGCCCAGTACTTC.

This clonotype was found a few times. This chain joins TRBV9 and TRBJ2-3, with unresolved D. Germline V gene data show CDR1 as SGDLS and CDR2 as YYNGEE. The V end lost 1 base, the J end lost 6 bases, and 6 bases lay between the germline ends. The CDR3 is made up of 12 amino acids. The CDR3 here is CASSVSKDTQYF. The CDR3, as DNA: TGTGCCAGCAGCGTATCCAAGGATACGCAGTATTTT. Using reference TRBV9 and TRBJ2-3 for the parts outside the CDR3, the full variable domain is DSGVTQTPKHLITATGQRVTLRCSPRSGDLSVYWYQQSLDQGLQFLIQYYNGEERAKGNILERFSAQQFPDLHSELNLSSLELGDSALYFCASSVSKDTQYFGPGTRLTVL.

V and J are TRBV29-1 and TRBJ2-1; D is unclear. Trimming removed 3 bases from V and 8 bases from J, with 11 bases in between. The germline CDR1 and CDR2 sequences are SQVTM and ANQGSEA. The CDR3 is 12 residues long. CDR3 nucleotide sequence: TGCAGCGTTGATGATCTAGGCCATGAGCAGTTCTTC. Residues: CSVDDLGHEQFF.

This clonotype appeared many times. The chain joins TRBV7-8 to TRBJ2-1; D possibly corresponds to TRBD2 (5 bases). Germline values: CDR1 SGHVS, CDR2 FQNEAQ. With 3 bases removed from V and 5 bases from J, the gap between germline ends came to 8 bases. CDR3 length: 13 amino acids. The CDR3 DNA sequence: TGTGCCAGCAGCTTGAGCGGCCACAATGAGCAGTTCTTC. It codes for CASSLSGHNEQFF.

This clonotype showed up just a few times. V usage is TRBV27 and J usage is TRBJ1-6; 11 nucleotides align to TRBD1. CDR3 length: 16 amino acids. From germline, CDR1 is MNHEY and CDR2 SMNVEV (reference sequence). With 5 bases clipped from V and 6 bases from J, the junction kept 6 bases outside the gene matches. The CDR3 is CASSLRTGGVNSPLHF. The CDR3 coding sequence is TGTGCCAGCAGTCTACGGACAGGGGGCGTTAATTCACCCCTCCACTTT.